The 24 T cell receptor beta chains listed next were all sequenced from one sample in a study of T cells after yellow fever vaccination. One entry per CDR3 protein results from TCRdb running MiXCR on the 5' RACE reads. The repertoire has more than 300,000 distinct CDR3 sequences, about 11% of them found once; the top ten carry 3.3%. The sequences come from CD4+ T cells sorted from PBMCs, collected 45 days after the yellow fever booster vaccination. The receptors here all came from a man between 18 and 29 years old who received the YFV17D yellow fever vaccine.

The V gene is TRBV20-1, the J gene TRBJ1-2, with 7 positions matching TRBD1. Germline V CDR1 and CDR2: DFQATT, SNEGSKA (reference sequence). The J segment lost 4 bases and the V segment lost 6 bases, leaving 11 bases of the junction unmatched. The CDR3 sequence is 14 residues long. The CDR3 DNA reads TGCAGTGCGGAGCCCGACAGGGAGGGCTATGGCTACACCTTC. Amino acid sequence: CSAEPDREGYGYTF.

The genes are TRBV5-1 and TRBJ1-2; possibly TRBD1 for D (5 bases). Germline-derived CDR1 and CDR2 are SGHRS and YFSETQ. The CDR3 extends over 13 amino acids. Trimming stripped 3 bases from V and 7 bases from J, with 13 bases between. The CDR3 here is CASSSDIAGGYTF. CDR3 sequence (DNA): TGCGCCAGCAGCTCGGACATAGCGGGTGGCTACACCTTC.

The CDR3 nucleotides read TGTGCCAGCAGGCACAACCCCCGGGACCCTGGCACAGATACGCAGTATTTT. Translated, it gives CASRHNPRDPGTDTQYF. J is TRBJ2-3 and V is TRBV6-5, with D perhaps assigned TRBD1 or TRBD2 (5 bases each). The CDR3 runs to 17 residues. The germline V gene has CDR1 MNHEY and CDR2 SVGAGI. Trimming shortened V by 6 bases and J by 1 base, and 20 bases separated the two germline ends.

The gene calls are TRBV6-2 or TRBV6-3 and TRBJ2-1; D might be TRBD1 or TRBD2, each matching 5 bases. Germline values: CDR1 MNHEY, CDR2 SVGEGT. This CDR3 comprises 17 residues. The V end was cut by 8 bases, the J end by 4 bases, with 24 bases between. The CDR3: CASLLSSGGFPYNEQFF. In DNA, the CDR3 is TGTGCCAGCTTACTTAGTAGTGGGGGATTTCCTTACAATGAGCAGTTCTTC.

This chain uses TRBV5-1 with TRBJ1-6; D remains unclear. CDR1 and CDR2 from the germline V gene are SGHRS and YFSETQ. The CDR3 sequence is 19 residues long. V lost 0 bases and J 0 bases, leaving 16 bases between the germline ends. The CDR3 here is CASSLGAALGGSYNSPLHF. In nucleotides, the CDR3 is TGCGCCAGCAGCTTGGGGGCGGCTCTGGGAGGCTCCTATAATTCACCCCTCCACTTT. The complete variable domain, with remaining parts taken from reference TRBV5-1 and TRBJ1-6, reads KAGVTQTPRYLIKTRGQQVTLSCSPISGHRSVSWYQQTPGQGLQFLFEYFSETQRNKGNFPGRFSGRQFSNSRSEMNVSTLELGDSALYLCASSLGAALGGSYNSPLHFGNGTRLTVT.

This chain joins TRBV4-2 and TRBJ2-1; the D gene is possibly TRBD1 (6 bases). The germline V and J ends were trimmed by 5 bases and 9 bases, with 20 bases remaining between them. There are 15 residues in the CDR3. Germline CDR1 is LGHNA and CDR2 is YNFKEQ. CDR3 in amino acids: CASSVRTDTGLEQFF. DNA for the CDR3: TGTGCCAGCAGCGTTAGGACAGATACGGGGCTTGAGCAGTTCTTC.

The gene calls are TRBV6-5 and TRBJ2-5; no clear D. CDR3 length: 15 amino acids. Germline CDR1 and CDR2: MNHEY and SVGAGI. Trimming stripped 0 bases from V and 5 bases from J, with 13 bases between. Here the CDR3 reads CASSYSSGLGETQYF. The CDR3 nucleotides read TGTGCCAGCAGTTACTCTAGTGGGTTGGGTGAGACCCAGTACTTC.

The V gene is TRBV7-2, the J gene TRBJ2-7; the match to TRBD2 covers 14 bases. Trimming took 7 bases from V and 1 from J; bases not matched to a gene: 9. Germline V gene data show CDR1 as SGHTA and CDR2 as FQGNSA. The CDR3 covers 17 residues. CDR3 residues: CASTITGLAGGSYEQYF. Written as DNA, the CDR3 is TGTGCCAGCACCATAACCGGACTAGCGGGGGGTTCCTACGAGCAGTACTTC.

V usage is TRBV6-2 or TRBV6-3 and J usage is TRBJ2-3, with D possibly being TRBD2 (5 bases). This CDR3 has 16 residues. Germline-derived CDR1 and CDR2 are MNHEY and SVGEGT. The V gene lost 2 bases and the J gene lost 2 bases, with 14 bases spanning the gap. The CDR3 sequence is CASSYKTGRPTDTQYF. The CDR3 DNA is TGTGCCAGCAGTTACAAGACGGGGAGACCCACAGATACGCAGTATTTT.

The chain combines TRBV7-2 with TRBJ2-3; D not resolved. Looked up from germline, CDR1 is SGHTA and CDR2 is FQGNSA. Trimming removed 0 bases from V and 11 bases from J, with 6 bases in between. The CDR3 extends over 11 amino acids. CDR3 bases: TGTGCCAGCAGCTTAGCCGCCCGGCAGTATTTT. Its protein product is CASSLAARQYF.

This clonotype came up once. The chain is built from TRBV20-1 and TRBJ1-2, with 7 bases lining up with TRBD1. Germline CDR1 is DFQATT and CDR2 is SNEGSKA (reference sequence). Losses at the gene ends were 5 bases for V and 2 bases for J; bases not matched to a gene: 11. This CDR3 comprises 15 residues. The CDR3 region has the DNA TGCAGTGCTCCACCTGGGACAGTGCTGAACTATGGCTACACCTTC. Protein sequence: CSAPPGTVLNYGYTF.

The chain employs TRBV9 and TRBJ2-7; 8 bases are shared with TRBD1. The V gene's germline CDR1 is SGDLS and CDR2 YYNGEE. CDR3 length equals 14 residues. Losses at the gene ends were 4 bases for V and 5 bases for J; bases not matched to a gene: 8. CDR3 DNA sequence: TGTGCCAGCAGCCCTCGACAGGGGTTCAACGAGCAGTACTTC. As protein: CASSPRQGFNEQYF.

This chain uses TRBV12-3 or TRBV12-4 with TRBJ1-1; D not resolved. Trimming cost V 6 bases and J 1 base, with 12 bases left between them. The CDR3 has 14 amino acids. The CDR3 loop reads CASSRDGRNTEAFF. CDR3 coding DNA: TGTGCCAGCAGCCGAGACGGTCGGAACACTGAAGCTTTCTTT.

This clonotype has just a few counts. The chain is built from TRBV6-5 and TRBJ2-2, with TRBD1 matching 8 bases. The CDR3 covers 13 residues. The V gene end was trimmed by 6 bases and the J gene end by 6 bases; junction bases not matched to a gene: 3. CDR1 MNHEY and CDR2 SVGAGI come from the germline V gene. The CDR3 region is CASRETGAGELFF. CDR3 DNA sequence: TGTGCCAGCAGGGAGACAGGGGCCGGGGAGCTGTTTTTT.

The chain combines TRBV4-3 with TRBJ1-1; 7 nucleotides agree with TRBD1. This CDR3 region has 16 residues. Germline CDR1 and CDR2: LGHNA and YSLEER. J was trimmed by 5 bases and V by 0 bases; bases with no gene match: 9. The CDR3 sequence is CASSQDLRQGGTEAFF. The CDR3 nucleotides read TGCGCCAGCAGCCAAGATTTGAGACAGGGAGGAACTGAAGCTTTCTTT.

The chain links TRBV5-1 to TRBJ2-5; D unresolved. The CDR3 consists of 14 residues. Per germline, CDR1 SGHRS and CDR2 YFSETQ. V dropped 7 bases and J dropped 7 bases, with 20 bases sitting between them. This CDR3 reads CASDLSGTTGTQYF. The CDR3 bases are TGCGCCAGCGACCTTTCAGGAACGACGGGGACCCAGTACTTC.

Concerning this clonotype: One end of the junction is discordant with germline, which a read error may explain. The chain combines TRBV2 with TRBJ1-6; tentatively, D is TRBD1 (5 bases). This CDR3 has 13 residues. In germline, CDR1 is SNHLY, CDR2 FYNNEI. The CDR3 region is CASSRDANTPLHF. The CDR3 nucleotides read TGTGCCAGCAGTCGGGACGCTAATACACCCCTCCACTTT.

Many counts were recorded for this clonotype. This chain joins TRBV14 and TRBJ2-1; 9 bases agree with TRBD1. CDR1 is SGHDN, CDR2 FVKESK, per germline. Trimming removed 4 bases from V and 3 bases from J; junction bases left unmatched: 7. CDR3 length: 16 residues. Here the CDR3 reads CASSPRMDRGYNEQFF. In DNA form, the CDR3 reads TGTGCCAGCAGCCCGAGGATGGACAGGGGCTACAATGAGCAGTTCTTC.

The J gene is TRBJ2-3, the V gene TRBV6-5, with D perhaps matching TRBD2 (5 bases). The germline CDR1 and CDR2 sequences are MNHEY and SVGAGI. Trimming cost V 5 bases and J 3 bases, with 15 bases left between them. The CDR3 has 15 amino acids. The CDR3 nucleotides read TGTGCCAGCAGTATGTTCGGGGTTGGTACAGATACGCAGTATTTT. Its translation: CASSMFGVGTDTQYF.

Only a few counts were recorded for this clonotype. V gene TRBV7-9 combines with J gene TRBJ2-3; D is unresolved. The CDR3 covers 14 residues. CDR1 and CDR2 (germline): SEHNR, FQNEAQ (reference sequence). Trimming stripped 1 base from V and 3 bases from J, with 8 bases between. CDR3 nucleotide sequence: TGTGCCAGCAGCTTAGTTTTGGAGACAGATACGCAGTATTTT. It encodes CASSLVLETDTQYF.

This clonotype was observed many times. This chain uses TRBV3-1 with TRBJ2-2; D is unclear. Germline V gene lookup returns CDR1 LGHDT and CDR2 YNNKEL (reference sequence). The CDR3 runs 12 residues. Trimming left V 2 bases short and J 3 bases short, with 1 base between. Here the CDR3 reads CASSQHTGELFF. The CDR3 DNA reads TGTGCCAGCAGCCAACACACCGGGGAGCTGTTTTTT.

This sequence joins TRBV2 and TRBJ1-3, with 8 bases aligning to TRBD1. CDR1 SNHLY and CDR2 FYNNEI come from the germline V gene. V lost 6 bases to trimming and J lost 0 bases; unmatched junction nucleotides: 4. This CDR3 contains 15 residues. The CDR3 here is CASRGQAFSGNTIYF. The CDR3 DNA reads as TGTGCCAGCAGGGGACAGGCTTTCTCTGGAAACACCATATATTTT.

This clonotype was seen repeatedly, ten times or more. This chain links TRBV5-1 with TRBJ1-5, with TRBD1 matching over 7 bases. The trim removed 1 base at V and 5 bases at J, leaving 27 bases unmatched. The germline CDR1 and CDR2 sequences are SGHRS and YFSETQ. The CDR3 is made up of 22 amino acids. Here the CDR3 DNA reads TGCGCCAGCAGCTTGTTAGGCGGGGAGGCAAGGACAGGTCTTAATCTGCATCAGCCCCAGCATTTT. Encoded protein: CASSLLGGEARTGLNLHQPQHF.

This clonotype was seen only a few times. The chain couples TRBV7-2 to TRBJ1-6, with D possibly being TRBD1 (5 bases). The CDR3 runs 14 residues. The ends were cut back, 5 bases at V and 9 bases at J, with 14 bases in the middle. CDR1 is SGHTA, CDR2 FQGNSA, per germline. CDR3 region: CASSPRGTVSPLHF. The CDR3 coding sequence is TGTGCCAGCAGCCCACGGGGGACCGTTTCACCCCTCCACTTT.